Detailed here is one T cell receptor beta chain. The sample belongs to a study of neoadjuvant anti-PD-1 for oral cavity cancer. The data were produced by immunoSEQ multiplex PCR, yet TCRdb's version contains in-frame clones alone and is incomplete. The table records approximately 37,000 clones, around nine tenths of them present only once. Germline V CDR1 and CDR2: LNHDA, SQIVND (reference sequence). The CDR3 length is 15 residues. V was pared by 5 bases and J by 0 bases, with 13 bases between. The chain joins TRBV19 to TRBJ1-2; no definite D call. This material consisted of PBMCs, taken before nivolumab (anti-PD-1) treatment. The clonotype was recovered from a person between 40 and 79 years old with oral cavity squamous cell carcinoma. CDR3 DNA sequence: TGTGCCAGTAGTGCAACAGCTACAACTAACTATGGCTACACCTTC. Amino acid sequence: CASSATATTNYGYTF.